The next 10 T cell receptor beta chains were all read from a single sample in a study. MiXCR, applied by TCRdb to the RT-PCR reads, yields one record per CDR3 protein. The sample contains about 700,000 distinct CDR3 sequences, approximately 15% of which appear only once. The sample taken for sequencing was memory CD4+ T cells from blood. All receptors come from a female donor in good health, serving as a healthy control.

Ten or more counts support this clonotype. CDR3 sequence reads: CASSFSKVDIQYF. CDR3 coding DNA: TGTGCCAGCAGCTTTAGTAAGGTGGACATTCAGTACTTC. This chain connects TRBV7-8 to TRBJ2-4; D not resolved. V lost 3 bases, J lost 8 bases, and 11 bases lay in between. This CDR3 is 13 amino acids long. Germline V gives CDR1 SGHVS, CDR2 FQNEAQ.

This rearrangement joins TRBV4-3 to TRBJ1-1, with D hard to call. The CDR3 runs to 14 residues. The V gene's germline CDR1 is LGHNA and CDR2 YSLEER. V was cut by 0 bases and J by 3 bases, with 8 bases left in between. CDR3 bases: TGCGCCAGCAGCCAAGAAGCCGCGGACACTGAAGCTTTCTTT. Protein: CASSQEAADTEAFF.

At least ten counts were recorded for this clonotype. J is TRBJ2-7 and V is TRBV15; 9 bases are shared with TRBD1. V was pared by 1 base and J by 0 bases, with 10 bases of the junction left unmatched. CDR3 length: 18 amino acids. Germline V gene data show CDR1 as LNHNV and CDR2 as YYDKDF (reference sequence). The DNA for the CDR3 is TGTGCCACCAGCAGAGCCTATCCCACAGGGGGCGGCTCCTACGAGCAGTACTTC. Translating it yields CATSRAYPTGGGSYEQYF.

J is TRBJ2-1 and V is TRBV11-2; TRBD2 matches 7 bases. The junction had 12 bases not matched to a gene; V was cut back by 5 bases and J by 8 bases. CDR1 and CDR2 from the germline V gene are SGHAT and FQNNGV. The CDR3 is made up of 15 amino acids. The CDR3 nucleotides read TGTGCCAGCAGCCCCCGTCTAGCGGACGGGCATGAGCAGTTCTTC. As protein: CASSPRLADGHEQFF.

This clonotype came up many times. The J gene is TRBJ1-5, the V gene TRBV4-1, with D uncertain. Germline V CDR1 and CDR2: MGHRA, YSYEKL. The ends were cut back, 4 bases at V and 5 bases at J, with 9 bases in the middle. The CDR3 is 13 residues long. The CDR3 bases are TGCGCCAGCAGCCGAAAGGAGGATCAGCCCCAGCATTTT. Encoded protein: CASSRKEDQPQHF.

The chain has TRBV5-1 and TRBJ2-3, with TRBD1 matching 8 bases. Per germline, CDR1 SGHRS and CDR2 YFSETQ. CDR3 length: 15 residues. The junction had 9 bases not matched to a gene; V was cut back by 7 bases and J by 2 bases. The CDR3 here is CASGPNRGTTDTQYF. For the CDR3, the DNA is TGCGCCAGCGGCCCAAACAGGGGGACCACAGATACGCAGTATTTT.

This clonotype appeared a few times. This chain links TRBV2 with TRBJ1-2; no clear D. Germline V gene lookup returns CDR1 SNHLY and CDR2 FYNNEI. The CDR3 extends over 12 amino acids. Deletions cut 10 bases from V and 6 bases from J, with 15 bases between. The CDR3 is CAITGSQDGYTF. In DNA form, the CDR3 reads TGTGCCATTACCGGGAGTCAAGATGGCTACACCTTC. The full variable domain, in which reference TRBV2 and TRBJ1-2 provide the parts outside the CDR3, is EPEVTQTPSHQVTQMGQEVILRCVPISNHLYFYWYRQILGQKVEFLVSFYNNEISEKSEIFDDQFSVERPDGSNFTLKIRSTKLEDSAMYFCAITGSQDGYTFGSGTRLTVV.

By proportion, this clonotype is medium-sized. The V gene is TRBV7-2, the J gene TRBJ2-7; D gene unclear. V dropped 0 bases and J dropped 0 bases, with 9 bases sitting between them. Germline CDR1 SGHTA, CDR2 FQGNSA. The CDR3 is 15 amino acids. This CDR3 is CASSLAGLSSYEQYF. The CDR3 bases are TGTGCCAGCAGCTTAGCAGGCCTGAGCTCCTACGAGCAGTACTTC.

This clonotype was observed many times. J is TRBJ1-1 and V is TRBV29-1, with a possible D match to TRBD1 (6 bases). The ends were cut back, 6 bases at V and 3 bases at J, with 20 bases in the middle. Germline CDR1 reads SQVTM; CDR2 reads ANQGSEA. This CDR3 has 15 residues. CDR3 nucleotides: TGCAGCGTGAGGGGGGGGAAGAGTACGGACACTGAAGCTTTCTTT. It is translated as CSVRGGKSTDTEAFF.

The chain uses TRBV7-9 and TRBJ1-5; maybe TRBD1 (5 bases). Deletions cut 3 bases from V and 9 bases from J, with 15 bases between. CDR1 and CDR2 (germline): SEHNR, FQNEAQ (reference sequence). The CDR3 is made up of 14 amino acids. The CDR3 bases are TGTGCCAGCAGCTTCGACAGACAAGGAGGGCCCCAGCATTTT. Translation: CASSFDRQGGPQHF. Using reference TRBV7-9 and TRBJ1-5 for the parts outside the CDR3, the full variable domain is DTGVSQNPRHKITKRGQNVTFRCDPISEHNRLYWYRQTLGQGPEFLTYFQNEAQLEKSRLLSDRFSAERPKGSFSTLEIQRTEQGDSAMYLCASSFDRQGGPQHFGDGTRLSIL.